This T cell receptor (beta chain) is from a study of blood T cells in healthy people across ages. Study results and caveats: The recorded TCR beta diversity per million T cells decreased in a roughly linear manner with age. Unknown donor CMV status possibly confounded expanded clonotype changes.

Per sample, no less than 5.5 micrograms of total RNA were extracted. CDR1 and CDR2 (germline): SSHAT, FNYEAQ (reference sequence). The CDR3 sequence is 13 residues long. The germline V and J ends were trimmed by 5 bases and 5 bases, with 11 bases remaining between them. Of note for this clonotype: Its matching antigen is unknown.

Using a J-beta primer mix together with a sample-barcoded 5' primer, a second PCR was run for roughly 6 to 11 cycles. Sequencing yielded, for each sample, at least 3 million paired-end reads carrying CDR3. TCRdb re-derived calls from the 5' RACE reads in MiXCR, one entry per CDR3 protein. The profile shows around 710,000 distinct CDR3 sequences, 43% of them singletons. This chain connects TRBV7-7 to TRBJ2-3, with D possibly matching TRBD1 (6 bases). The sample was blood. The TCR originated in a woman aged 55 to 70 in good health. CDR3 DNA sequence: TGTGCCAGCAGCGCAGGGGTGGAAGATACGCAGTATTTT. Its translation is CASSAGVEDTQYF.